This entry concerns a single T cell receptor beta chain. The sample is drawn from a study of technical replicates of blood from a handful of donors. Sequencing used immunoSEQ multiplex PCR; TCRdb keeps in-frame clones, though not all of them. Among about 76,000 clones, around 90% were seen once, and the ten largest hold around 0.24%. Trimming shortened V by 1 base and J by 4 bases, and 11 bases separated the two germline ends. The CDR3 totals 15 residues. CDR1 and CDR2 (germline): SGHDN, FVKESK. The sequencing input was T cells isolated from PBMCs. The origin of this receptor is a human donor in good health. This sequence joins TRBV14 and TRBJ2-1; tentatively, D is TRBD2 (6 bases). CDR3 region: CASSQVSGAYNEQFF. For the CDR3, the DNA is TGTGCCAGCAGCCAAGTGTCGGGAGCTTACAATGAGCAGTTCTTC.